Given below is one T cell receptor beta chain in context. Its antigen is unidentified. This entry is derived from a study of cytomegalovirus exposure and HLA in healthy donors. Findings and limits, study-wide: TCR beta V- and J-gene trimming was later associated with a missense DCLRE1C variant. The authors listed roughly 150 TCR beta chains as cytomegalovirus-associated. Data from an earlier analysis indicated that most TCR beta V segments were productive either about 90% or about 30% of the time.

The primer mix had 60 Vbeta and 13 Jbeta primers. As processed by the authors: It was a later analysis that counted about 80 million unique TCR beta chains, of which roughly 11 million were shared. TCRdb keeps only in-frame clones here, not all; method: immunoSEQ multiplex PCR. V and J calls and clone size come straight from that table; D and trimming were deduced from the DNA. This table lists 34,000 or so clones. The CDR3 sequence is 14 residues long. Trimming pared 0 bases from V and 4 bases from J, leaving 10 bases between. Looked up from germline, CDR1 is SGHTA and CDR2 is FQGNSA. The chain uses TRBV7-2 and TRBJ2-7; D might be TRBD2 (6 bases). This receptor was taken from a female donor in good health and CMV-seronegative. Input material: PBMCs. The DNA of the CDR3 is TGTGCCAGCAGCTTAGCGCCAGGGAGGTACGAGCAGTACTTC. Translating it yields CASSLAPGRYEQYF.